The clone carrying this T cell receptor (beta chain) was observed many times. Its antigen is unidentified. This sample stems from a study of molecular identifiers for immune sequencing clone quantification. TCRdb reprocessed the PCR reads via MiXCR and lists one record per CDR3 protein. This sample carries hundreds of thousands of distinct CDR3 sequences, about 21% of them seen once, and the ten largest clones take more than 0.8%. Deletions cut 0 bases from V and 4 bases from J, with 10 bases between. Germline CDR1 reads MNHEY; CDR2 reads SVGAGI. This CDR3 has 16 residues. Findings of the study overall: Single-cell amounts of spiked Jurkat TCR RNA were reportedly detectable among about a million naive cells.

The chain carries TRBV6-5 and TRBJ2-6, with D perhaps being TRBD1 or TRBD2 (5 bases each). This sequence was found in a human donor in good health. Some libraries in this study had Jurkat cell RNA spiked in. The sequencing sample was made of naive CD8+ T cells from blood, with Jurkat cell RNA spiked in. As for subset: FACS-sorted CD8+CD4-CCR7+CD45RA+ naive T cells. The CDR3 sequence: CASSYSEGWGANVLTF. The CDR3 coding sequence is TGTGCCAGCAGTTACTCCGAGGGGTGGGGGGCCAACGTCCTGACTTTC.